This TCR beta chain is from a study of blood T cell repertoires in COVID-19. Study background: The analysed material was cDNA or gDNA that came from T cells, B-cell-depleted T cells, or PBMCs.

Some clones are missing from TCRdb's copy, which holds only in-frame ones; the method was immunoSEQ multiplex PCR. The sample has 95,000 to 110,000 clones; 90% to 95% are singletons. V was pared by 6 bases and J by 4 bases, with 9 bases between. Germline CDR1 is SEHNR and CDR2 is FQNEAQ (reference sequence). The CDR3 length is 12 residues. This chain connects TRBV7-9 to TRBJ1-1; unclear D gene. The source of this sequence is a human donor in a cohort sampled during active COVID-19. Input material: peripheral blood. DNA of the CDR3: TGTGCCAGCAGATACGAGGGCACTGAAGCTTTCTTT. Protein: CASRYEGTEAFF.